What follows describes a single T cell receptor beta chain. Antigen unknown. Assay: immunoSEQ multiplex PCR; the TCRdb copy retains only in-frame clones and omits some. The sample comprises some 80,000 clones, roughly 90% of which are singletons, and over 0.12% rests with the top ten. The sample comes from a study of human versus mouse CDR3 diversity and MHC coevolution. Study-wide results and limits: Human CDR3s averaged more deletions and insertions than mouse CDR3s. Approximately 1.7 million TCR beta clonotypes were estimated for humans, the largest repertoire. The lowest clonal inequality scores came from most of the three human donors.

CDR3 length: 12 residues. Trimming took off 5 bases at V and 4 bases at J, with 5 bases between the two ends. Per the germline V gene, CDR1 is SGHTA and CDR2 is FQGTGA. Naive CD4 T cells, CD45RO-negative and CD62L-positive, were flow-sorted from PBMCs. This TCR derives from a person aged 25 to 69 in good health. The V call is TRBV7-3, the J call TRBJ2-2; D remains unclear. Sequencing input: naive CD4+ T cells from blood. Documented subset: CD45RO-negative CD62L-positive naive CD4 T cells. The CDR3 nucleotides read TGTGCCAGCAGCACCAGCACCGGGGAGCTGTTTTTT. This translates into CASSTSTGELFF. The complete variable domain, with remaining parts taken from reference TRBV7-3 and TRBJ2-2, reads GAGVSQTPSNKVTEKGKYVELRCDPISGHTALYWYRQSLGQGPEFLIYFQGTGAADDSGLPNDRFFAVRPEGSVSTLKIQRTERGDSAVYLCASSTSTGELFFGEGSRLTVL.